One TCR beta chain is described in this entry. No antigen is known for it. Base qualities were left out, and no much larger clone turns up one base away. Trimming accounts for 1 base at V and 2 bases at J, while the number of junction bases matched to no gene is 4. The CDR3 covers 16 residues, taking in both the cysteine and the phenylalanine. CDR3 DNA only is kept here, 48 bases in frame from base 1. CDR1 and CDR2, per the germline V gene, are LGHNA and YSLEER. The sample originates from a study of T cells generated in artificial thymic organoids listed by TCRdb under 2017. Describing the broader study: The study compared TCR alpha and beta CDR3 repertoires of CD8 single positive T cells derived from in vitro artificial thymic organoids with the repertoires of thymic and peripheral blood naive CD8 T cells. The displayed repertoire sequencing data were described as being representative of three independent experiments.

The full study reports these points: Organoid-derived T cells showed no skewing in Valpha or Vbeta usage, which argues against dominance of unconventional lineages or clonal expansions. CD8 single positive T cells derived from organoids showed physiological TCR clonotype diversity comparable to the diversity seen in thymic and blood naive CD8 T cells.

To build the artificial thymic organoids, human HSPCs were aggregated with MS5 murine stromal cells that had been transduced with human DLL1, and the aggregates were cultured at an air-liquid interface. FACS-purified CD34+CD3- hematopoietic stem and progenitor cells depleted of residual T cells were used to seed the organoids. Organoids were cultured in serum-free RB27 medium: RPMI 1640 supplemented with B27, FLT3L, IL-7 and ascorbic acid. Organoid and thymic CD3+TCRalphabeta+CD8 single positive T cells were FACS sorted before RNA extraction. For each sample, total RNA was purified from around 40,000 to 200,000 sorted cells using the RNeasy Micro kit, and RNA quality was assessed on an Agilent RNA 6000 Nano chip. TCRalpha and TCRbeta libraries were amplified in separate semi-nested PCR reactions using Advantage 2 and reverse primers located in the TRAC or TRBC constant regions. The amount of total RNA used for first-strand cDNA synthesis ranged from about 3 to 500 ng. TCR cDNA libraries were made by 5'-RACE with the SMARTer PCR cDNA Synthesis kit, using a poly-dT primer for first-strand synthesis. Each semi-nested reverse primer in the constant region carried a 5-nucleotide sample-specific barcode, and the resulting products were cleaned up with the Zymo DNA Clean and Concentrator-5 kit. Up to ten barcoded samples were pooled, ligated to Illumina adaptors and sequenced as 2 x 150 bp paired-end reads on an Illumina MiSeq. As for the authors' bioinformatics: Demultiplexed reads were aligned with BLAT to a custom library of all human TRAV, TRAJ, TRBV, TRBD and TRBJ combinations from IMGT. The best BLAT hits were picked using pslCDnaFilter (-maxAligns=1, -ignoreIntrons), and custom Perl scripts were used to calculate clonotype frequencies. The public sequencing data were trimmed at Q25 with fastp and processed into clonotypes with MiXCR by TCRdb, which kept only in-frame beta chains. All rows with the same CDR3 protein become a single entry with the most common DNA and genes. These V and J calls originate from TCRdb's pipeline instead of the authors' own analysis. The sample yields under 10,000 distinct CDR3 sequences; 24% were counted once. The ten largest clones represent roughly 3% of the sample.

The sequence joins TRBV4-3 to TRBJ2-7; TRBD2 aligns with 11 central bases. Input material: naive CD8+ T cells grown in artificial thymic organoids from cord blood stem and progenitor cells. According to the study, the label for this sample's cell subset or site signals: CD3+TCRalphabeta+CD8SP T cells; for blood, CD45RO-CCR7+ naive CD8+ T cells. The clonotype was recovered from a human donor who gave cord blood stem cells for thymic organoid culture, a cardiac surgery patient who gave postnatal thymus, or a blood donor (not recorded which). The nucleotide sequence is given as TGCGCCAGCAGCCAAGTTCCACTAGCGGGGGCCTACGAGCAGTACTTC. This gives the protein CASSQVPLAGAYEQYF.